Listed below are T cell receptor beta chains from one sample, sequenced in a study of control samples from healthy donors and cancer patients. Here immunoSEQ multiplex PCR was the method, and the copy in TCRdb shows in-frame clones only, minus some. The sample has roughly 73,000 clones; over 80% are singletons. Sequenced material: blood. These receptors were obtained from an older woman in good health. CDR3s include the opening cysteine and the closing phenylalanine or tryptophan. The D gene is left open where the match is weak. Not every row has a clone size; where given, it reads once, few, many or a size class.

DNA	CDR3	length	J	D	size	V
TGCGCCAGCAGGGGACTAGCGGGAGTTGGGGCCACAGATACGCAGTATTTT	CASRGLAGVGATDTQYF	17	TRBJ2-3	TRBD2	NA	TRBV5-1
TGTGCCAGCAGTTCAGGGGAAATGGCGAATGAAAAACTGTTTTTT	CASSSGEMANEKLFF	15	TRBJ1-4	NA	NA	TRBV28
TGTGCCAGCAGTGAGACTAGCCAGACCTACGAGCAGTACTTC	CASSETSQTYEQYF	14	TRBJ2-7	TRBD2	NA	TRBV2
TGTGCCAGCAGCGTAGGGGTAATGAACACTGAAGCTTTCTTT	CASSVGVMNTEAFF	14	TRBJ1-1	NA	NA	TRBV9
TGTGCCAGCAGTGAAGTGGACGGATTTGCCTATGGCTACACCTTC	CASSEVDGFAYGYTF	15	TRBJ1-2	NA	NA	TRBV6-1
TGTGCCAGCAGCAAAACCCTGCCCAGGGCCAGCACAGATACGCAGTATTTT	CASSKTLPRASTDTQYF	17	TRBJ2-3	NA	NA	TRBV21-1
TGTGCCAGCAGTTCCCGCTATACTAGCAGGGAGACCCAGTACTTC	CASSSRYTSRETQYF	15	TRBJ2-5	NA	once	TRBV28
TGTGCCAGTTGGGGCAACTACGAGCAGTACTTC	CASWGNYEQYF	11	TRBJ2-7	NA	NA	TRBV12-5
TGTGCCAGTAGAAACCGGAAACAGGCCCCTTACGAGCAGTACTTC	CASRNRKQAPYEQYF	15	TRBJ2-7	NA	once	TRBV19
TGTGCCAGCAGTTCCGAACAGTCCTATGGCTACACCTTC	CASSSEQSYGYTF	13	TRBJ1-2	NA	NA	TRBV12-3/TRBV12-4
TGTGCCAGCTGGATAACTGGGGCCAACGTCCTGACTTTC	CASWITGANVLTF	13	TRBJ2-6	NA	few	TRBV6-5
TGTGCCTGGAGGTCCGGAGACGGGGGAAACTATGGCTACACCTTC	CAWRSGDGGNYGYTF	15	TRBJ1-2	NA	NA	TRBV30
TGTGCCAGTAGTATCCCCTACAGCACTTTCTTT	CASSIPYSTFF	11	TRBJ1-1	NA	NA	TRBV19
TGTGCCACCAGGGAGACTAGTCTAGCCGGGGAGCTGTTTTTT	CATRETSLAGELFF	14	TRBJ2-2	NA	NA	TRBV24-1
TGTGCCAGCAGCTCGAATGTGGGAGCAAACACCGGGGAGCTGTTTTTT	CASSSNVGANTGELFF	16	TRBJ2-2	NA	once	TRBV5-4
TGTGCCAGTAGTGAGCAGGGAAACTATGGCTACACCTTC	CASSEQGNYGYTF	13	TRBJ1-2	NA	once	TRBV19
TGTGCCAGCATTGGGGACAGGGGGCTTTTGGAGACCCAGTACTTC	CASIGDRGLLETQYF	15	TRBJ2-5	TRBD1	NA	TRBV28
TGTGCCAGCAGCCTAGCGAAGGTAAAAGTCTATTACAATGAGCAGTTCTTC	CASSLAKVKVYYNEQFF	17	TRBJ2-1	NA	NA	TRBV7-9
TGTGCCAGCAGCTTAGTAGGGAACACTGAAGCTTTCTTT	CASSLVGNTEAFF	13	TRBJ1-1	NA	NA	TRBV11-2
TGTGCCAGCAGCCAACTAGAGGTGGATACGCAGTATTTT	CASSQLEVDTQYF	13	TRBJ2-3	NA	NA	TRBV5-4
TGTGCCAGCAGCCCTGCAGGGGGAGCCAAAAACATTCAGTACTTC	CASSPAGGAKNIQYF	15	TRBJ2-4	TRBD1	NA	TRBV11-2
TGCGCCAGCAGCCCTGGACAGGGGGCAAGCAATCAGCCCCAGCATTTT	CASSPGQGASNQPQHF	16	TRBJ1-5	TRBD1	few	TRBV5-1
TGTGCCAGCTACCGGGGGGGGAGTGGCTACACCTTC	CASYRGGSGYTF	12	TRBJ1-2	NA	NA	TRBV28
TGTGCCAGCAGTGAAAGCGGACAGGGACATTCACCCCTCCACTTT	CASSESGQGHSPLHF	15	TRBJ1-6	TRBD1	NA	TRBV2
TGTGCCAGCAGTTATCCCTTGGCAGGGGAGGAGGGCGAGCAGTACTTC	CASSYPLAGEEGEQYF	16	TRBJ2-7	NA	NA	TRBV6-5
TGTGCCAGCAGTCAACAGGGGGACTATGGCTACACCTTC	CASSQQGDYGYTF	13	TRBJ1-2	TRBD1	NA	TRBV6-2/TRBV6-3
TGTGCCAGCAGTTCGGCAGGAGGGCAAGAGACCCAGTACTTC	CASSSAGGQETQYF	14	TRBJ2-5	NA	NA	TRBV27
TGTGCCAGCAGTTTAGCCCAAGAACGCCCTAATGAAAAACTGTTTTTT	CASSLAQERPNEKLFF	16	TRBJ1-4	NA	NA	TRBV28
TGTGCCAGTAGTCAATTTGGGGGTTTGAGCACTGAAGCTTTCTTT	CASSQFGGLSTEAFF	15	TRBJ1-1	NA	NA	TRBV19
TGCAGCGTTGCTAGGACGGGAATGGGAGAGACCCAGTACTTC	CSVARTGMGETQYF	14	TRBJ2-5	NA	NA	TRBV29-1
TGTGCCAGCAGTTCCACGACGGGTTTATTAGTATTAGGCTACACCTTC	CASSSTTGLLVLGYTF	16	TRBJ1-2	NA	NA	TRBV28
TGTGCCAGTAATCAACCGTTCCAGGGGGCGTATGGCTACACCTTC	CASNQPFQGAYGYTF	15	TRBJ1-2	TRBD1	NA	TRBV19
TGTGCCAGTTCCCTTCCCGGGAGGGGAAACAATGAGCAGTTCTTC	CASSLPGRGNNEQFF	15	TRBJ2-1	TRBD2	NA	TRBV6-5
TGTGCCAGCAGCTTGCGGCTGGCGGGTCGCGCAGATACGCAGTATTTT	CASSLRLAGRADTQYF	16	TRBJ2-3	NA	NA	TRBV5-4
TGTGCCAGCAGCCAAGAGGGCACAGGTATTCGCACTGAAGCTTTCTTT	CASSQEGTGIRTEAFF	16	TRBJ1-1	NA	NA	TRBV14
TGCAGCGTTGTAAACCCCCAGGGGTACATTCAGTACTTC	CSVVNPQGYIQYF	13	TRBJ2-4	NA	once	TRBV29-1
TGCAGTGCCAGAGACAGGGTATGGGCTTTCTTT	CSARDRVWAFF	11	TRBJ1-1	TRBD1	NA	TRBV20-1
TGTGCCTGGAGTGTACAGGGTAACACTGAAGCTTTCTTT	CAWSVQGNTEAFF	13	TRBJ1-1	NA	NA	TRBV30
TGTGCCAGCAGTACCCCCGGGACAGGGAACTACGAGCAGTACTTC	CASSTPGTGNYEQYF	15	TRBJ2-7	TRBD1	NA	TRBV28
TGTGCCAGCAGTACATCCGGGACGGGAGCTTCACAAGCTTTCTTT	CASSTSGTGASQAFF	15	TRBJ1-1	NA	NA	TRBV28
TGCGCCAGCAGCTTGGAGGTCACCTCCTACGAGCAGTACTTC	CASSLEVTSYEQYF	14	TRBJ2-7	NA	NA	TRBV5-1
TGCGCCAGCAGCTTGGTGGCGCCTAGCGGGAGCGGGGTCACAGATACGCAGTATTTT	CASSLVAPSGSGVTDTQYF	19	TRBJ2-3	TRBD2	NA	TRBV5-1
TGTGCCAGCAGTGAAGGTCTACTGTACGAGCAGTACTTC	CASSEGLLYEQYF	13	TRBJ2-7	NA	NA	TRBV6-1